This T cell receptor beta chain emerged from a study of T-cell memory formation after mild COVID-19. Study findings and constraints: Proof of SARS-CoV-2 specificity was absent for the second-wave clones that crested on day 37. Mainly in CM and EM were contracting CD4+ clones; CD8+ were in EMRA. The study found balanced CD4/CD8 in clones contracting day 15 to 85 and a CD4+ lean in later expanders. There were some responding clones in pre-infection memory, which suggested that cross-reactive memory had joined.

TCRdb ran MiXCR on the 5' RACE reads and lists one entry per CDR3 protein. The table includes 550,000 to 700,000 distinct CDR3 sequences, around 15% detected once. This clonotype was recorded at least ten times. Antigen specificity is unknown. Sequencing was performed on PBMCs or a T cell subset sorted from them (not recorded which). This sequence originates from an adult woman who had mild COVID-19 (a few samples of this study predate the infection). Cell type and time point are not known.

In DNA form, the CDR3 reads TGCGCCAGCAGTCAGTACGGGGGAGGAGGATCCACCGGGGAGCTGTTTTTT. Amino acid sequence: CASSQYGGGGSTGELFF. The chain couples TRBV23-1 to TRBJ2-2; D perhaps matches TRBD2 (6 bases). TRBV23-1 is an ORF for which the function is uncertain. The V end was cut by 3 bases, the J end by 4 bases, with 18 bases between. The CDR3 has 17 residues.